This is a list of T cell receptor beta chains from one sample in a study of regulatory T cells in long-lasting Graves disease. TCRdb passed the multiplex PCR reads through MiXCR, listing each CDR3 protein once. The table records 600,000 to 800,000 distinct CDR3 sequences, around 30% of them present only once. The starting material was peripheral blood mononuclear cells (PBMCs), obtained when the disease was refractory, from a patient treated with antithyroid drugs. These receptor sequences come from a female donor with Graves disease. Both conserved end residues are part of each CDR3. The order of the fields is D gene, V gene, CDR3 length, J gene, clone size, CDR3 DNA, CDR3 protein. D genes are given only for firm matches. Clone size is not always given. Where it is, it says once, few, many or a class for expanded clones.

>TRBD1|TRBV7-9|14|TRBJ2-5|NA
TGTGCCAGCAGCTTATCGGGACAGCGAGAGACCCAGTACTTC
CASSLSGQRETQYF
>NA|TRBV6-2/TRBV6-3|16|TRBJ2-2|NA
TGTGCCAGCAGTCTGCCCGGGACAACGAACACCGGGGAGCTGTTTTTT
CASSLPGTTNTGELFF
>NA|TRBV12-3/TRBV12-4|15|TRBJ2-7|NA
TGTGCCAGCAGTTTAAGGAACTATCCACCCTACGAGCAGTACTTC
CASSLRNYPPYEQYF
>NA|TRBV2|15|TRBJ1-3|NA
TGTGCCAGCAGACGGAGCCTTAGCTCTGGAAACACCATATATTTT
CASRRSLSSGNTIYF
>NA|TRBV6-5|14|TRBJ1-1|NA
TGTGCCAGCAGTTACGTTGAGGGTTTTGCTGAAGCTTTCTTT
CASSYVEGFAEAFF
>NA|TRBV5-1|15|TRBJ1-3|few
TGCGCCAGCAGCGTGGACGGAATCTCTGGAAACACCATATATTTT
CASSVDGISGNTIYF
>TRBD1|TRBV3-1|18|TRBJ2-7|few
TGTGCCAGCAGCCAAGGCCGGGACAGAAGATTTTACTCCTACGAGCAGTACTTC
CASSQGRDRRFYSYEQYF
>TRBD1|TRBV7-9|16|TRBJ1-2|NA
TGTGCCAGCAGCCAGGGGGGACAGGCGTCTAACTATGGCTACACCTTC
CASSQGGQASNYGYTF
>NA|TRBV28|16|TRBJ1-4|many
TGTGCCAGCAGGTTCTCAGGGGCAGGGACTAATGAAAAACTGTTTTTT
CASRFSGAGTNEKLFF
>NA|TRBV10-1|14|TRBJ1-2|NA
TGCGCCAGCAGACCGACAGAAGCTAACTATGGCTACACCTTC
CASRPTEANYGYTF
>TRBD2|TRBV6-1|17|TRBJ2-1|NA
TGTGCCTCACGAGGGGTTGGGCGGACTAGCGGAAACAATGAGCAGTTCTTC
CASRGVGRTSGNNEQFF
>NA|TRBV28|15|TRBJ1-5|NA
TGTGCCAGCAGTTTCCACGGGGCCGGGGATCAGCCCCAGCATTTT
CASSFHGAGDQPQHF
>NA|TRBV6-2/TRBV6-3|16|TRBJ1-4|few
TGTGCCAGCAGTTACTCGAGGGCCTTTGGGAATGAAAAACTGTTTTTT
CASSYSRAFGNEKLFF
>NA|TRBV27|17|TRBJ1-4|NA
TGTGCCAGCAGTCCGCTTGGTAGGGACCCAACTAATGAAAAACTGTTTTTT
CASSPLGRDPTNEKLFF
>NA|TRBV25-1|15|TRBJ1-1|NA
TGTGCCAGCAGTGTCCTCTCGACAGGGAACACTGAAGCTTTCTTT
CASSVLSTGNTEAFF
>NA|TRBV11-2|16|TRBJ2-7|many
TGTGCCAGCAGCTTAGGTGAGGGGTCGGCCTCCTACGAGCAGTACTTC
CASSLGEGSASYEQYF
>NA|TRBV6-5|14|TRBJ1-1|NA
TGTGCCAGCAGTTACCACAGGGAGAACACTGAAGCTTTCTTT
CASSYHRENTEAFF
>NA|TRBV20-1|14|TRBJ1-1|many
TGCAGTGCTAGAGACACAGGGACGAACACTGAAGCTTTCTTT
CSARDTGTNTEAFF
>NA|TRBV7-2|11|TRBJ2-7|NA
TGTGCCAGCAGCAAGTCCCACGAGCAGTACTTC
CASSKSHEQYF
>NA|TRBV27|16|TRBJ2-6|few
TGTGCCAGCAGTACGACAGGCCTCTCTGGGGCCAACGTCCTGACTTTC
CASSTTGLSGANVLTF
>NA|TRBV20-1|15|TRBJ1-2|few
TGCAGTGCGCGGAAGGGGCCGAAAGCTAACTATGGCTACACCTTC
CSARKGPKANYGYTF
>NA|TRBV2|12|TRBJ1-2|few
TGTGCCAGTAATTACATCCACTATGGCTACACCTTC
CASNYIHYGYTF
>NA|TRBV14|13|TRBJ1-1|few
TGTGCCAGCAGCCCTAGCGGGGACACTGAAGCTTTCTTT
CASSPSGDTEAFF
>NA|TRBV27|15|TRBJ2-7|NA
TGTGCCAGCAGGGGCACAGGTGGCAGCGCCTACGAGCAGTACTTC
CASRGTGGSAYEQYF
>TRBD1|TRBV18|15|TRBJ1-5|few
TGTGCCAGCTCACAGGACAGGTACGGCAATCAGCCCCAGCATTTT
CASSQDRYGNQPQHF
>TRBD1|TRBV20-1|13|TRBJ1-1|NA
TGCAGTGCTAGAGATCACGGACAGGGAAAAGCTTTCTTT
CSARDHGQGKAFF
>NA|TRBV27|15|TRBJ1-2|few
TGTGCCAGCAGTTTACAGCAGGGTGCTAACTATGGCTACACCTTC
CASSLQQGANYGYTF